This entry lists 31 T cell receptor beta chains sequenced from one sample in a study of control samples from healthy donors and cancer patients. The data were produced by immunoSEQ multiplex PCR, yet TCRdb's version contains in-frame clones alone and is incomplete. The sample yields about 120,000 clones, about 89% seen once. Material for sequencing was blood. The receptors come from a man aged 50-59 years in good health.

The gene calls are TRBV3-1 (or the pseudogene TRBV3-2) and TRBJ1-1; D possibly corresponds to TRBD1 (6 bases). CDR1 is LGHDT and CDR2 is YNNKEL in the germline V gene (reference sequence). V lost 4 bases, J lost 2 bases, and 14 bases lay in between. This CDR3 contains 15 residues. This CDR3 reads CASSPPGTTNTEAFF. Here the CDR3 DNA reads TGTGCCAGCAGCCCCCCCGGGACAACTAACACTGAAGCTTTCTTT.

The chain joins TRBV5-1 to TRBJ2-5; TRBD1 or TRBD2 may be the D gene (5 bases each). CDR1 and CDR2 from the germline V gene are SGHRS and YFSETQ. Trimming shortened V by 4 bases and J by 6 bases, and 19 bases separated the two germline ends. The CDR3 is 15 amino acids. This CDR3 is CASSPTTTREKTQYF. The CDR3 DNA follows: TGCGCCAGCAGCCCGACGACTACCAGGGAAAAGACCCAGTACTTC. Variable domain in full (rest from reference TRBV5-1 and TRBJ2-5): KAGVTQTPRYLIKTRGQQVTLSCSPISGHRSVSWYQQTPGQGLQFLFEYFSETQRNKGNFPGRFSGRQFSNSRSEMNVSTLELGDSALYLCASSPTTTREKTQYFGPGTRLLVL.

The count of this clone is one. The chain joins TRBV25-1 to TRBJ1-2; 7 bases line up with TRBD1. The length of the CDR3 is 14 residues. CDR1 and CDR2 from the germline V gene are MGHDK and SYGVNS. Germline trimming cut 7 bases from V and 0 bases from J; bases unmatched to any gene: 5. CDR3 sequence: CASTGTDTNYGYTF. The CDR3 DNA is TGTGCCAGCACCGGGACAGATACTAACTATGGCTACACCTTC.

The chain combines TRBV27 with TRBJ2-7, with D unclear. Between the trimmed V and J ends, which lost 2 bases and 4 bases, there was a span of 9 bases. Germline CDR1 MNHEY, CDR2 SMNVEV (reference sequence). This CDR3 comprises 13 residues. The CDR3 here is CASSLTDEYEQYF. In DNA form, the CDR3 reads TGTGCCAGCAGTTTAACAGATGAGTACGAGCAGTACTTC.

The chain employs TRBV7-9 and TRBJ2-7; TRBD1 agrees at 11 bases. From germline, CDR1 is SEHNR and CDR2 FQNEAQ (reference sequence). This CDR3 spans 15 amino acids. V shed 4 bases, J shed 9 bases, and the junction held 11 bases outside the gene matches. The CDR3 protein is CASSSDGTGGFAQYF. CDR3 DNA sequence: TGTGCCAGCAGCTCGGACGGGACAGGGGGGTTCGCGCAGTACTTC.

The chain couples TRBV25-1 to TRBJ2-1; 7 nucleotides agree with TRBD1. In germline, CDR1 is MGHDK, CDR2 SYGVNS. CDR3 size: 12 residues. V was pared by 8 bases and J by 5 bases, with 3 bases of the junction left unmatched. The CDR3 DNA reads TGTGCCAGCCAGACAGGGAACAATGAGCAGTTCTTC. As protein: CASQTGNNEQFF.

This sequence joins TRBV6-2 or TRBV6-3 and TRBJ2-1; D unresolved. The CDR3 runs to 11 residues. From germline, CDR1 is MNHEY and CDR2 SVGEGT. Between the trimmed V and J ends, which lost 2 bases and 10 bases, there was a span of 6 bases. The CDR3 reads CASSYGREQFF. As DNA, the CDR3 is TGTGCCAGCAGTTACGGTAGGGAGCAGTTCTTC.

J is TRBJ2-4 and V is TRBV6-2 or TRBV6-3; D might be TRBD1 (6 bases). Germline V gives CDR1 MNHEY, CDR2 SVGEGT. CDR3 length: 16 residues. The V and J ends lost 5 bases and 1 base respectively, with 15 bases between them. In nucleotides, the CDR3 is TGTGCCAGCAGTAAACAGGGAATTGGGGCCAAAAACATTCAGTACTTC. It translates to CASSKQGIGAKNIQYF.

This clone was recorded only once. The J gene is TRBJ2-3, the V gene TRBV2; D gene unclear. Trimming shortened V by 2 bases and J by 2 bases, and 14 bases separated the two germline ends. From germline, CDR1 is SNHLY and CDR2 FYNNEI. The CDR3 extends over 16 amino acids. This chain's CDR3 is CASSESGARVTDTQYF. The CDR3 coding sequence is TGTGCCAGCAGTGAATCTGGAGCTAGAGTCACAGATACGCAGTATTTT. Combining the CDR3 with reference TRBV2 and TRBJ2-3 gives the whole variable domain EPEVTQTPSHQVTQMGQEVILRCVPISNHLYFYWYRQILGQKVEFLVSFYNNEISEKSEIFDDQFSVERPDGSNFTLKIRSTKLEDSAMYFCASSESGARVTDTQYFGPGTRLTVL.

This clone came up a few times. The rearrangement uses TRBV12-3 or TRBV12-4 and TRBJ1-5; 7 positions agree with TRBD1. V gave up 8 bases and J gave up 7 bases; unmatched junction bases: 8. The length of the CDR3 is 13 residues. The CDR3 loop is CASQQGHGQPQHF. CDR3 DNA: TGTGCCAGCCAACAGGGGCACGGGCAGCCCCAGCATTTT.

V and J are TRBV9 and TRBJ2-3; 11 nucleotides align to TRBD2. The CDR3 covers 15 residues. V lost 4 bases, J lost 2 bases, and 3 bases stayed unmatched. CDR1 and CDR2 from the germline V gene are SGDLS and YYNGEE. CDR3 loop: CASSTTSGDTDTQYF. In DNA, the CDR3 is TGTGCCAGCAGCACGACTAGCGGGGACACAGATACGCAGTATTTT.

In nucleotides, the CDR3 is TGTGCCAGCAGTGACGCTCCTGTAAGCAATCAGCCCCAGCATTTT. Amino acids: CASSDAPVSNQPQHF. The chain recombines TRBV2 with TRBJ1-5; D gene uncertain. The CDR3 extends over 15 amino acids. Germline CDR1 is SNHLY and CDR2 is FYNNEI. V was clipped by 3 bases and J by 1 base, with 10 bases between them.

The V gene is TRBV29-1, the J gene TRBJ1-1, with 8 bases identical to TRBD1. There are 12 residues in the CDR3. Germline V gives CDR1 SQVTM, CDR2 ANQGSEA. Trimming took 6 bases from V and 7 from J; bases not matched to a gene: 7. CDR3 nucleotide sequence: TGCAGCGTGGGGACAGGTGATAATGAAGCTTTCTTT. Translation gives CSVGTGDNEAFF.

The chain is built from TRBV27 and TRBJ1-2; the D gene is possibly TRBD1 (6 bases). Germline-derived CDR1 and CDR2 are MNHEY and SMNVEV (reference sequence). The CDR3 is 12 residues long. V lost 5 bases and J lost 10, with 14 bases in between. CDR3 sequence (DNA): TGTGCCAGCAGTACGGACAGCCTTACCTACACCTTC. Its protein is CASSTDSLTYTF.

The rearrangement joins TRBV5-1 to TRBJ1-1, with 8 bases fitting TRBD1. The CDR3 is 13 amino acids. The germline V gene has CDR1 SGHRS and CDR2 YFSETQ. J was trimmed by 3 bases and V by 4 bases; bases with no gene match: 2. The CDR3 here is CASSPDRDTEAFF. The DNA of the CDR3 is TGCGCCAGCAGCCCGGACAGGGACACTGAAGCTTTCTTT.

This chain links TRBV12-3 or TRBV12-4 with TRBJ1-1; unclear D gene. The V and J ends lost 3 bases and 1 base respectively, with 6 bases between them. This CDR3 has 13 residues. As DNA, the CDR3 is TGTGCCAGCAGTTTCGCCTGGAACACTGAAGCTTTCTTT. Translated: CASSFAWNTEAFF.

The rearrangement joins TRBV5-1 to TRBJ1-4, with D possibly being TRBD1 (5 bases). Trimming took 7 bases from V and 5 from J, leaving 15 bases between them. Germline CDR1 is SGHRS and CDR2 is YFSETQ. The CDR3 sequence is 14 residues long. The chain's CDR3 is CASGEGEPNEKLFF. The DNA of the CDR3 is TGCGCCAGCGGGGAAGGGGAACCCAATGAAAAACTGTTTTTT.

V gene TRBV24-1 combines with J gene TRBJ1-2, with 9 bases lining up with TRBD1. The CDR3 is 13 residues long. The V gene end was trimmed by 2 bases and the J gene end by 8 bases; junction bases not matched to a gene: 2. Germline V lookup: CDR1 KGHDR, CDR2 SFDVKD. CDR3 region: CATSDWTGEGYTF. As DNA, the CDR3 is TGTGCCACCAGTGATTGGACAGGGGAAGGCTACACCTTC.

The V gene is TRBV3-1 (or the pseudogene TRBV3-2), the J gene TRBJ1-2; 10 bases are shared with TRBD1. The CDR3 consists of 13 residues. V dropped 2 bases and J dropped 7; count of bases not matched to a gene: 1. Per the germline V gene, CDR1 is LGHDT and CDR2 is YNNKEL (reference sequence). This chain's CDR3 is CASSQRDRGGYTF. The CDR3 bases are TGTGCCAGCAGCCAAAGGGACAGGGGTGGCTACACCTTC.

The V call is TRBV7-8, the J call TRBJ2-1; D gene ambiguous. The CDR3 spans 15 residues. The germline gives CDR1 SGHVS, CDR2 FQNEAQ. V lost 3 bases, J lost 4 bases, and 13 bases lay in between. The CDR3 here is CASSLTTPLYNEQFF. The CDR3 coding sequence is TGTGCCAGCAGCTTGACCACGCCCTTATACAATGAGCAGTTCTTC.

J is TRBJ1-2 and V is TRBV10-3; the match to TRBD1 covers 8 bases. This CDR3 spans 15 amino acids. V gave up 2 bases and J gave up 6 bases; unmatched junction bases: 8. Germline V gene sequence: CDR1 ENHRY, CDR2 SYGVKD. DNA of the CDR3: TGTGCCATCAGTGAGACAGGGGGGCGATCGGATGGCTACACCTTC. Its translation is CAISETGGRSDGYTF.

The rearrangement joins TRBV2 to TRBJ1-5; 9 positions agree with TRBD1. This CDR3 comprises 16 residues. Germline V gene sequence: CDR1 SNHLY, CDR2 FYNNEI. Trimming took 7 bases from V and 2 from J; bases not matched to a gene: 9. Written as DNA, the CDR3 is TGTGCCAGCAAGACAGGGGGGCCCGGTGGCAATCAGCCCCAGCATTTT. Amino acid sequence: CASKTGGPGGNQPQHF.

A word on this clone: The junction shows a germline mismatch at one end, possibly a read error. The chain joins TRBV12-3 or TRBV12-4 to TRBJ2-7, with D maybe TRBD1 (6 bases). The CDR3 sequence is 11 residues long. The CDR3 DNA reads as TGTGCCAGCAGCTATAGACAGGAGGCGAACTTC. Protein: CASSYRQEANF.

The chain uses TRBV7-9 and TRBJ1-1; D call uncertain. Germline CDR1 and CDR2: SEHNR and FQNEAQ (reference sequence). This CDR3 contains 12 residues. Between the trimmed V and J ends, which lost 5 bases and 8 bases, there was a span of 12 bases. CDR3 residues: CASSPHTSEAFF. Here the CDR3 DNA reads TGTGCCAGCAGCCCCCATACGTCGGAAGCTTTCTTT.

This rearrangement joins TRBV19 to TRBJ2-1; D possibly matches TRBD1 or TRBD2 (5 bases each). CDR3 length equals 14 residues. Trimming took off 7 bases at V and 8 bases at J, with 18 bases between the two ends. CDR1 LNHDA and CDR2 SQIVND come from the germline V gene (reference sequence). The CDR3 sequence: CASNNGGVLDEQFF. In DNA form, the CDR3 reads TGTGCCAGTAACAATGGGGGTGTTCTCGATGAGCAGTTCTTC.

CDR3 bases: TGTGCCAGCTCGGGGTGGCGGAACCAAGAGACCCAGTACTTC. Translating gives CASSGWRNQETQYF. The rearrangement uses TRBV2 and TRBJ2-5, with D perhaps TRBD2 (5 bases). The CDR3 has 14 amino acids. Germline V gene data show CDR1 as SNHLY and CDR2 as FYNNEI. Deletions cut 8 bases from V and 0 bases from J, with 13 bases between.

The V and J genes are TRBV9 and TRBJ2-2; 7 nucleotides align to TRBD1. The CDR3 loop spans 16 amino acids. After removal of 3 bases from V and 2 bases from J, the junction contained 7 bases not matched to a gene. Germline CDR1 reads SGDLS; CDR2 reads YYNGEE. The chain's CDR3 is CASSGSGTANTGELFF. The CDR3, as DNA: TGTGCCAGCAGCGGTTCCGGGACAGCAAACACCGGGGAGCTGTTTTTT.

V and J are TRBV6-4 and TRBJ1-6; D remains ambiguous. Between the trimmed V and J ends, which lost 7 bases and 3 bases, there was a span of 16 bases. Germline V lookup: CDR1 MRHNA, CDR2 SNTAGT. This CDR3 has 16 amino acids. The CDR3 region has the DNA TGTGCCAGCACCTTCCCGAAGCAGATCTATAATTCACCCCTCCACTTT. This encodes CASTFPKQIYNSPLHF.

The V and J genes are TRBV11-2 and TRBJ2-6; D remains unclear. Trimming shortened V by 5 bases and J by 9 bases, and 8 bases separated the two germline ends. The germline V gene has CDR1 SGHAT and CDR2 FQNNGV. This CDR3 is built from 12 residues. CDR3 coding DNA: TGTGCCAGCAGCGCAAGGTTCAACGTCCTGACTTTC. Protein sequence: CASSARFNVLTF.

CDR3 residues: CASRTQGDEKLFF. The CDR3 DNA is TGCGCCAGCAGGACGCAGGGCGATGAAAAACTGTTTTTT. This chain links TRBV5-1 with TRBJ1-4, with D perhaps matching TRBD1 (5 bases). CDR1 and CDR2 (germline): SGHRS, YFSETQ. Trimming stripped 5 bases from V and 6 bases from J, with 11 bases between. This CDR3 spans 13 amino acids. The full variable domain, its missing parts supplied by reference TRBV5-1 and TRBJ1-4, is KAGVTQTPRYLIKTRGQQVTLSCSPISGHRSVSWYQQTPGQGLQFLFEYFSETQRNKGNFPGRFSGRQFSNSRSEMNVSTLELGDSALYLCASRTQGDEKLFFGSGTQLSVL.

The chain has TRBV11-2 and TRBJ2-5, with 10 nucleotides matching TRBD2. Germline-derived CDR1 and CDR2 are SGHAT and FQNNGV. Trimming took 5 bases from V and 5 from J; bases not matched to a gene: 8. There are 15 residues in the CDR3. This CDR3 is CASSPSGGAWETQYF. DNA for the CDR3: TGTGCCAGCAGCCCCAGCGGGGGGGCCTGGGAGACCCAGTACTTC.